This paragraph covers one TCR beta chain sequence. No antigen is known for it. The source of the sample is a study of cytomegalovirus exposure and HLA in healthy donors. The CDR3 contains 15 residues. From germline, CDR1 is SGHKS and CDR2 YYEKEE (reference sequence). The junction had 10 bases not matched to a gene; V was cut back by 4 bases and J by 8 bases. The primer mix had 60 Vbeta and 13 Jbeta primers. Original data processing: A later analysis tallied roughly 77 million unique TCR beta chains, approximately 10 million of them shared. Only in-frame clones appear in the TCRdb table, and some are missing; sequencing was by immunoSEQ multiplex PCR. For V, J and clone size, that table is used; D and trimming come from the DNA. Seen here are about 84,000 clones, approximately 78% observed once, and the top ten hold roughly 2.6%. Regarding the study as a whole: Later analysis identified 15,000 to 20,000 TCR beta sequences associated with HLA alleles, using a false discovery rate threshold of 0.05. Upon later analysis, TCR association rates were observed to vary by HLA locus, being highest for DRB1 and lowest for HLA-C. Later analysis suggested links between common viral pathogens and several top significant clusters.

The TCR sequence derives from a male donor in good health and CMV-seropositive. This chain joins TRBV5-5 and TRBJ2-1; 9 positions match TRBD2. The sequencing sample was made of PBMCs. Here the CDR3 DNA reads TGTGCCAGCAGCCTACAGCGGGAGGTGGTTGATGAGCAGTTCTTC. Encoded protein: CASSLQREVVDEQFF. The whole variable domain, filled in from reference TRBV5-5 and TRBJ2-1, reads DAGVTQSPTHLIKTRGQQVTLRCSPISGHKSVSWYQQVLGQGPQFIFQYYEKEERGRGNFPDRFSARQFPNYSSELNVNALLLGDSALYLCASSLQREVVDEQFFGPGTRLTVL.